The T cell receptor beta chain under discussion was sequenced for a study of blood T cell repertoires in COVID-19. Study as a whole: Samples representing acute and convalescent COVID-19 were sourced from the United States, Italy and Spain. Sources were T cells, B-cell-depleted T cells, or PBMCs; the material itself was cDNA or gDNA.

Generated by immunoSEQ multiplex PCR, the TCRdb table keeps only in-frame clones and is missing some. The repertoire holds 90,000 to 120,000 clones, with 80% to 95% as singletons. J was trimmed by 6 bases and V by 2 bases; bases with no gene match: 2. The CDR3 covers 15 residues. Looked up from germline, CDR1 is MNHNS and CDR2 is SASEGT. The sequence was obtained from a man aged 55 to 70 with acute or convalescent COVID-19. The V and J genes are TRBV6-1 and TRBJ2-1; 12 bases are shared with TRBD2. The source material was peripheral blood. The CDR3 spells CASSERLAGVNEQFF. In DNA form, the CDR3 reads TGTGCCAGCAGTGAACGACTAGCGGGAGTCAATGAGCAGTTCTTC.